This record looks at one TCR beta chain sequence and its context. Its antigen is not known. PCR was performed a second time for roughly 6 to 12 cycles using a sample-barcoded 5' primer and a J-beta primer mix. A template-switch adaptor with 12 random nucleotides tagged each cDNA molecule. TCRdb passed the 5' RACE reads through MiXCR, listing each CDR3 protein once. The data contain 650,000 to 800,000 distinct CDR3 sequences, approximately 48% of them singletons. These data originate in a study of blood T cells in healthy people across ages. Points from the study as a whole: Without sorted subsets, naive and antigen-experienced compartments could not be conclusively compared. As naive T cell percentage varied, TCR beta diversity correlated strongly with it.

This CDR3 comprises 13 residues. CDR1 is DFQATT, CDR2 SNEGSKA, per germline (reference sequence). V gave up 5 bases and J gave up 5 bases; unmatched junction bases: 4. What was sequenced was blood. This TCR derives from a man aged 55 to 70 in good health. The rearrangement uses TRBV20-1 and TRBJ1-4, with 8 bases that match TRBD1. CDR3 sequence reads: CSAFRTGNEKLFF. The CDR3 nucleotides read TGCAGTGCTTTCCGGACAGGGAATGAAAAACTGTTTTTT.